The TCR beta chain described here comes from a study of OX40 agonist ivuxolimab in advanced cancers. Overall study: Intravenous ivuxolimab was administered to patients every 2 weeks at 0.01 to 10 mg/kg. A history of anti-PD-1, anti-PD-L1 or anti-CTLA-4 therapy was acceptable, and approximately 41% had some.

The CDR3 runs 11 residues. The V and J ends lost 3 bases and 7 bases respectively, with 9 bases between them. The germline CDR1 and CDR2 sequences are DFQATT and SNEGSKA (reference sequence). The table came from immunoSEQ multiplex PCR; TCRdb's copy has only in-frame clones and leaves some out. The sample consists of some 40,000 clones, just under 95% of them appearing once. This material consisted of CD4+ or CD8+ T cells sorted from blood, taken in a trial of the OX40 agonist ivuxolimab. The sequence was collected from an adult with an advanced solid tumor such as melanoma, head and neck, liver or kidney cancer. The V and J genes are TRBV20-1 and TRBJ1-2; no firm D call. The CDR3 sequence is CSASRETGYTF. Here the CDR3 DNA reads TGCAGTGCTAGTCGGGAGACTGGCTACACCTTC.